The 7 T cell receptor beta chains presented below share a single source sample, sequenced in a study of human T cells and chemical hapten exposure. TCRdb itself ran the RACE reads through MiXCR, one entry per CDR3 protein. Here the sample spans roughly 380,000 distinct CDR3 sequences, roughly 6.3% being singletons. Time point given: patch test 2, 6 weeks after DPC sensitization. Treatment given: therapeutic diphenylcyclopropenone sensitization with weekly scalp DPC. The sample in question was whole blood, obtained in connection with sensitization to the hapten diphenylcyclopropenone (DPC). These receptors were obtained from a young woman with alopecia areata. Some clones in this sample may be carry-over from other donors' samples.

This clonotype was observed a handful of times. V and J are TRBV7-9 and TRBJ2-1; TRBD2 aligns across 14 bases. V lost 5 bases and J lost 1; bases outside the gene matches: 10. This CDR3 is built from 19 residues. The germline V gene has CDR1 SEHNR and CDR2 FQNEAQ (reference sequence). The CDR3 here is CASSIPTSGGAGSYNEQFF. The DNA of the CDR3 is TGTGCCAGCAGCATCCCGACTAGCGGGGGGGCCGGGTCCTACAATGAGCAGTTCTTC.

The rearrangement uses TRBV28 and TRBJ1-1, with D unclear. Germline V gene lookup returns CDR1 MDHEN and CDR2 SYDVKM. Trimming left V 4 bases short and J 1 base short, with 13 bases between. This CDR3 region has 15 residues. The CDR3 spells CASSSPTDGNTEAFF. For the CDR3, the DNA is TGTGCCAGCAGTTCCCCGACGGACGGGAACACTGAAGCTTTCTTT.

As concerns this clonotype: A read error is possible here, since a much larger clone lies one base away. J is TRBJ2-3 and V is TRBV11-3; TRBD2 might be the D (5 bases). Per germline, CDR1 SGHNT and CDR2 YENEEA. The CDR3 contains 16 residues. The CDR3 here is CASSTGRYGSRDMQYF. The DNA for the CDR3 is TGTGCCAGTTCTACGGGCAGATACGGGTCCCGGGATATGCAGTATTTT.

This clonotype was recorded at least ten times. The chain uses TRBV4-3 and TRBJ2-2; D ambiguous. The CDR3 covers 15 residues. The germline V gene has CDR1 LGHNA and CDR2 YSLEER. The germline V and J ends were trimmed by 0 bases and 6 bases, with 11 bases remaining between them. The CDR3 bases are TGCGCCAGCAGCCAAGAAGGTGGAAGAGCCGGGGAGCTGTTTTTT. Its translation is CASSQEGGRAGELFF.

The table lists this clonotype with a few counts. This chain links TRBV4-3 with TRBJ2-2, with 7 bases aligning to TRBD2. CDR3 length equals 17 residues. The J segment lost 0 bases and the V segment lost 1 base, leaving 5 bases of the junction unmatched. Germline assignment: CDR1 LGHNA and CDR2 YSLEER. Here the CDR3 reads CASSQGALAANTGELFF. The CDR3 DNA reads TGCGCCAGCAGCCAAGGGGCGCTAGCGGCGAACACCGGGGAGCTGTTTTTT.

This clonotype came up many times. V gene TRBV5-1 combines with J gene TRBJ2-3; the D is unclear. The V gene's germline CDR1 is SGHRS and CDR2 YFSETQ. CDR3 size: 14 residues. V lost 0 bases, J lost 1 base, and 6 bases lay in between. The CDR3 loop is CASSLGLGTDTQYF. The DNA for the CDR3 is TGCGCCAGCAGCTTGGGTCTTGGCACAGATACGCAGTATTTT.

This chain joins TRBV2 and TRBJ2-1; D not certain. Per germline, CDR1 SNHLY and CDR2 FYNNEI. This CDR3 has 13 residues. Between the trimmed V and J ends, which lost 0 bases and 7 bases, there was a span of 7 bases. CDR3 coding DNA: TGTGCCAGCAGTGAAGCGTACGGAAATGAGCAGTTCTTC. This codes for CASSEAYGNEQFF.